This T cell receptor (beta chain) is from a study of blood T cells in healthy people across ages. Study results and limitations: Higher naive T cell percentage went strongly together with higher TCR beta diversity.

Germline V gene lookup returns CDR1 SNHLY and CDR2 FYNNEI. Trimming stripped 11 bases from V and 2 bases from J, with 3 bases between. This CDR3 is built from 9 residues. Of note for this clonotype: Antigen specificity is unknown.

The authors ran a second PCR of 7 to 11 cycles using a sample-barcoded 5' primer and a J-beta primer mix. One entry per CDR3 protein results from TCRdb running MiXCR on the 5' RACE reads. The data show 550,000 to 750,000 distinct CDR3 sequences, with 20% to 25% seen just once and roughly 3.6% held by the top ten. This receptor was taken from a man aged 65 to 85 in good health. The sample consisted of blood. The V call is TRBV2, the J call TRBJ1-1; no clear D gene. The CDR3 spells CAGNTEAFF. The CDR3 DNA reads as TGTGCCGGTAACACTGAAGCTTTCTTT.